The text below deals with one T cell receptor beta chain. The sample originates from a study of blood T cell repertoires in COVID-19. At the level of the study: Collection of acute and convalescent COVID-19 samples took place in the United States, Italy and Spain.

Germline V gene lookup returns CDR1 SGHDT and CDR2 YYEEEE. This CDR3 spans 14 amino acids. V was clipped by 3 bases and J by 0 bases, with 10 bases between them. Original methodology: How many nucleated cells were present was estimated from reference gene primer amplification. Data came from immunoSEQ multiplex PCR; TCRdb stores just in-frame clones and leaves some out. V and J calls and clone size are given by that table; D and trimming were obtained from the DNA. The sample shows 260,000 or so clones, around 82% of them seen only once. This rearrangement joins TRBV5-6 to TRBJ2-7; maybe TRBD2 (6 bases). This receptor was obtained from a human donor in a cohort sampled during active COVID-19. Sequencing was performed on peripheral blood. The CDR3 spells CASSSGVLSYEQYF. In nucleotides, the CDR3 is TGTGCCAGCAGCTCGGGGGTTCTCTCCTACGAGCAGTACTTC.